This T cell receptor beta chain came from a study of T-cell memory formation after mild COVID-19. 5'RACE primed from the constant segment yielded TCR alpha and TCR beta cDNA libraries bearing sample barcodes and UMIs. TCRdb processed the 5' RACE reads anew with MiXCR; each CDR3 protein has one entry. The repertoire holds about 260,000 distinct CDR3 sequences, with 7.5% to 9.5% as singletons. The CDR3 consists of 16 residues. The V gene end was trimmed by 5 bases and the J gene end by 2 bases; junction bases not matched to a gene: 6. This clonotype has only a few counts. Source material: PBMCs or a T cell subset sorted from them (not recorded which). The TCR originated in a man aged 18 to 30 who had mild COVID-19 (a few samples of this study predate the infection). Cell type and time point are not known. The gene calls are TRBV12-3 or TRBV12-4 and TRBJ2-3; TRBD2 aligns across 11 bases. In DNA, the CDR3 is TGTGCCAGCAGTATGACTAGCGGGGAACACACAGATACGCAGTATTTT. It codes for CASSMTSGEHTDTQYF.